A single sample gave rise to the 15 T cell receptor beta chains below, sequenced in a study of cytomegalovirus exposure and HLA in healthy donors. The PCR contained 60 Vbeta and 13 Jbeta primers. Some clones are missing from TCRdb's copy, which holds only in-frame ones; the method was immunoSEQ multiplex PCR. The sample records more than 150,000 clones, 80% being singletons. Sequenced sample: PBMCs. The receptor source for this set is a boy aged 5-17 years in good health and CMV-seronegative.

This clone showed up just a few times. The gene calls are TRBV29-1 and TRBJ2-7, with 7 positions matching TRBD2. CDR1 and CDR2 (germline): SQVTM, ANQGSEA. V gave up 6 bases and J gave up 2 bases; unmatched junction bases: 7. CDR3 size: 13 residues. CDR3 protein: CSVAPSGTYEQYF. CDR3 sequence (DNA): TGCAGCGTCGCCCCTAGCGGCACCTACGAGCAGTACTTC.

This clone is a singleton in its sample. V is TRBV11-2 and J is TRBJ2-5; D is unresolved. This CDR3 has 16 residues. Between the trimmed V and J ends, which lost 1 base and 5 bases, there was a span of 17 bases. In germline, CDR1 is SGHAT, CDR2 FQNNGV. CDR3 loop: CASSLVSPRIWETQYF. The CDR3 region has the DNA TGTGCCAGCAGCTTAGTCTCTCCGAGAATCTGGGAGACCCAGTACTTC.

The genes are TRBV2 and TRBJ2-2; D is possibly TRBD2 (5 bases). The CDR3 extends over 14 amino acids. The germline V gene has CDR1 SNHLY and CDR2 FYNNEI. Trimming took off 8 bases at V and 6 bases at J, with 16 bases between the two ends. The CDR3 DNA reads as TGTGCCAGCGGCGGTGGAGGTGTACCCGGGGAGCTGTTTTTT. It is translated as CASGGGGVPGELFF.

V and J are TRBV5-1 and TRBJ1-5; D is ambiguous. Germline lookup yields CDR1 SGHRS and CDR2 YFSETQ. V was trimmed by 2 bases and J by 1 base, leaving 16 bases between them. The CDR3 is 17 residues long. The CDR3 DNA reads TGCGCCAGCAGCTTATTACCGCGGCAAACGAGCAATCAGCCCCAGCATTTT. Protein: CASSLLPRQTSNQPQHF.

V usage is TRBV27 and J usage is TRBJ2-2, with 9 nucleotides matching TRBD1. Germline V gene sequence: CDR1 MNHEY, CDR2 SMNVEV (reference sequence). This CDR3 region has 15 residues. The V and J ends lost 6 bases and 4 bases, in that order; junction bases with no gene match: 6. CDR3 nucleotides: TGTGCCAGCAGACTCCGGGGACAGGGCACCGGGGAGCTGTTTTTT. Translating it yields CASRLRGQGTGELFF.

J is TRBJ1-4 and V is TRBV7-9; 11 nucleotides agree with TRBD1. Germline V gene lookup returns CDR1 SEHNR and CDR2 FQNEAQ (reference sequence). V lost 3 bases to trimming and J lost 7 bases; unmatched junction nucleotides: 4. The CDR3 is 15 residues long. In nucleotides, the CDR3 is TGTGCCAGCAGCTTTTGGGGACAGGGGGTTGAAAAACTGTTTTTT. Translated, it gives CASSFWGQGVEKLFF.

V is TRBV6-5 and J is TRBJ2-3, with unresolved D. The germline V and J ends were trimmed by 5 bases and 2 bases, with 5 bases remaining between them. This CDR3 has 12 residues. CDR1 MNHEY and CDR2 SVGAGI come from the germline V gene. The CDR3 coding sequence is TGTGCCAGCAGTCCCCACACAGATACGCAGTATTTT. Translating gives CASSPHTDTQYF.

This clone was observed once. The chain combines TRBV6-5 with TRBJ1-1, with TRBD1 as a possible D gene (5 bases). Germline CDR1 reads MNHEY; CDR2 reads SVGAGI. The CDR3 spans 15 residues. V was clipped by 6 bases and J by 1 base, with 15 bases between them. The CDR3 DNA reads as TGTGCCAGCAGCCCGGGGGGAAACAGGAACACTGAAGCTTTCTTT. Protein product: CASSPGGNRNTEAFF.

This clone has only one observation. The CDR3 region has the DNA TGTGCCAGCAGCGTTGGAGGGTTAAGAGAAAAACTGTTTTTT. It translates to CASSVGGLREKLFF. The chain recombines TRBV9 with TRBJ1-4; the D is unclear. V lost 2 bases to trimming and J lost 8 bases, with 13 bases between them. Germline CDR1 reads SGDLS; CDR2 reads YYNGEE. This CDR3 has 14 amino acids.

V gene TRBV13 combines with J gene TRBJ2-5; D might be TRBD1 (5 bases). TRBJ2-7 explains the end of the DNA better; the J call may be wrong. The CDR3 consists of 15 residues. Germline V gene data show CDR1 as PRHDT and CDR2 as FYEKMQ (reference sequence). In nucleotides, the CDR3 is TGTGCCAGCAGCCCAACCGACAGCTCTCCCTACGAGCAGTACTTC. Protein product: CASSPTDSSPYEQYF.

The chain links TRBV30 to TRBJ2-7; D is perhaps TRBD2 (6 bases). Trimming left V 5 bases short and J 5 bases short, with 10 bases between. Germline CDR1 and CDR2: GTSNPN and SVGIG (reference sequence). This CDR3 is 11 amino acids long. The CDR3 nucleotides are TGTGCCTGGGGGGGGTCCCACGAGCAGTACTTC. Protein: CAWGGSHEQYF.

V and J are TRBV10-3 and TRBJ1-1; weak D call: TRBD1 (5 bases). This CDR3 comprises 14 residues. The V and J ends lost 3 bases and 1 base respectively, with 9 bases between them. Germline V gives CDR1 ENHRY, CDR2 SYGVKD. The CDR3 coding sequence is TGTGCCATCAGTGAAGCAGGGTCGAACACTGAAGCTTTCTTT. Translation gives CAISEAGSNTEAFF.

The table lists this clone with a few counts. The V and J genes are TRBV6-4 and TRBJ2-1; 10 nucleotides agree with TRBD2. The germline V gene encodes CDR1 MRHNA and CDR2 SNTAGT. CDR3 length: 16 residues. The J segment lost 2 bases and the V segment lost 5 bases, leaving 6 bases of the junction unmatched. As DNA, the CDR3 is TGTGCCAGCAGTTCCCTAGCGGGAGCCCCCTACAATGAGCAGTTCTTC. Translated, it gives CASSSLAGAPYNEQFF.

The chain employs TRBV4-3 and TRBJ2-2; TRBD2 matches 15 bases. Per germline, CDR1 LGHNA and CDR2 YSLEER. CDR3 length: 18 amino acids. Trimming at V came to 4 bases and at J to 1 base, leaving 4 bases not matched to a gene. The CDR3 bases are TGCGCCAGCAGCCCCGGACTAGCGGGAGGGAAGAACACCGGGGAGCTGTTTTTT. The encoded protein is CASSPGLAGGKNTGELFF.

This chain links TRBV11-3 with TRBJ1-2; 8 bases align to TRBD1. The germline V gene encodes CDR1 SGHNT and CDR2 YENEEA. V was pared by 5 bases and J by 4 bases, with 6 bases of the junction left unmatched. This CDR3 has 14 amino acids. In DNA form, the CDR3 reads TGTGCCAGCAGCATACCAGGGGGCGGCTATGGCTACACCTTC. It yields the protein CASSIPGGGYGYTF.